This is a list of T cell receptor beta chains from one sample in a study of blood T cell repertoires in COVID-19. Sequencing was performed with immunoSEQ multiplex PCR; in TCRdb, only in-frame clones are kept and a portion is missing. The table has roughly 40,000 clones, 75% to 80% seen once. Sequencing was carried out using peripheral blood. These receptors all come from a man between 65 and 85 years old with active or convalescent COVID-19. CDR3s include the opening cysteine and the closing phenylalanine or tryptophan. Fields, in order: V gene, D gene, clone size, J gene, CDR3 protein, CDR3 DNA. D genes are given only for firm matches. Some rows mark clone size as missing; the rest say once, few, many or name a class of expanded clone.

v_call: TRBV11-2
d_call: .
clone_size: .
j_call: TRBJ1-1
cdr3_aa: CASSFNYRVGVYKAFF
cdr3_nt: TGTGCCAGCAGCTTTAACTACAGGGTGGGAGTCTACAAAGCTTTCTTT

v_call: TRBV28
d_call: .
clone_size: .
j_call: TRBJ1-1
cdr3_aa: CASSLGRQYGGAFF
cdr3_nt: TGTGCCAGCAGTTTAGGCAGGCAATACGGGGGAGCTTTCTTT

v_call: TRBV3-1/TRBV3-2
d_call: TRBD1
clone_size: few
j_call: TRBJ1-5
cdr3_aa: CASSRGQGGGDQPQHF
cdr3_nt: TGTGCCAGCAGCCGTGGACAGGGCGGGGGTGATCAGCCCCAGCATTTT

v_call: TRBV3-1/TRBV3-2
d_call: .
clone_size: once
j_call: TRBJ2-7
cdr3_aa: CASSQGFSQDYEQYF
cdr3_nt: TGTGCCAGCAGCCAAGGGTTCTCGCAGGATTACGAGCAGTACTTC

v_call: TRBV12-3/TRBV12-4
d_call: .
clone_size: once
j_call: TRBJ1-5
cdr3_aa: CASSLGQGKPQHF
cdr3_nt: TGTGCCAGCAGTTTAGGGCAGGGTAAGCCCCAGCATTTT

v_call: TRBV18
d_call: .
clone_size: .
j_call: TRBJ1-4
cdr3_aa: CASSPRREGGEKLFF
cdr3_nt: TGTGCCAGCTCACCAAGAAGGGAAGGGGGTGAAAAACTGTTTTTT

v_call: TRBV12-3/TRBV12-4
d_call: .
clone_size: .
j_call: TRBJ2-7
cdr3_aa: CASSPGTYYEQYF
cdr3_nt: TGTGCCAGCAGTCCCGGGACTTACTACGAGCAGTACTTC

v_call: TRBV15
d_call: TRBD2
clone_size: .
j_call: TRBJ2-7
cdr3_aa: CATRGGHGPYEQYF
cdr3_nt: TGTGCCACGAGGGGAGGGCACGGACCCTACGAGCAGTACTTC

v_call: TRBV5-1
d_call: .
clone_size: .
j_call: TRBJ2-5
cdr3_aa: CASSLVSGQETQYF
cdr3_nt: TGCGCCAGCAGCTTGGTTTCGGGGCAAGAGACCCAGTACTTC

v_call: TRBV13
d_call: .
clone_size: .
j_call: TRBJ2-3
cdr3_aa: CASSLGRPPDTQYF
cdr3_nt: TGTGCCAGCAGCTTGGGGAGGCCCCCAGATACGCAGTATTTT

v_call: TRBV4-1
d_call: .
clone_size: medium-sized
j_call: TRBJ2-7
cdr3_aa: CASSQGGPQEQYF
cdr3_nt: TGCGCCAGCAGCCAAGGAGGTCCTCAGGAGCAGTACTTC

v_call: TRBV30
d_call: TRBD1
clone_size: .
j_call: TRBJ1-3
cdr3_aa: CACIQGASGNTIYF
cdr3_nt: TGTGCCTGTATCCAGGGGGCATCTGGAAACACCATATATTTT

v_call: TRBV5-1
d_call: TRBD1
clone_size: .
j_call: TRBJ1-4
cdr3_aa: CASGTGGLATNEKLFF
cdr3_nt: TGCGCCAGCGGGACAGGGGGCCTCGCAACTAATGAAAAACTGTTTTTT

v_call: TRBV11-2
d_call: .
clone_size: .
j_call: TRBJ2-1
cdr3_aa: CASSLDRAGKQFF
cdr3_nt: TGTGCCAGCAGCTTAGATAGGGCGGGGAAGCAGTTCTTC